Below are 24 T cell receptor beta chains sequenced from a single sample in a study of T cells expressing NK-cell markers. TCRdb reprocessed the 5' RACE reads and stores each CDR3 protein as one record, lacking DNA. Recorded for this sample: approximately 380,000 distinct CDR3 sequences. Material: blood T cells: a sorted CD56 or NKG2C T cell subset, CD4+ or CD8+ T cells, or bulk PBMC T cells (not recorded which). The receptors shown here come from a man aged 18 to 70 in good health.

The J gene is TRBJ1-2, the V gene TRBV20-1; no DNA is available, so the TRBD1 call from TCRdb remains unchecked. The CDR3 has 12 amino acids. Looked up from germline, CDR1 is DFQATT and CDR2 is SNEGSKA (reference sequence). CDR3 amino acids: CSATGEPYGYTF.

V gene TRBV20-1 combines with J gene TRBJ1-6; TCRdb selects TRBD1, and the lack of DNA leaves this call unchecked. The CDR3 spans 17 residues. Per the germline V gene, CDR1 is DFQATT and CDR2 is SNEGSKA (reference sequence). CDR3 residues: CSARVASGGSYNSPLHF.

This rearrangement joins TRBV20-1 to TRBJ1-2. Per the germline V gene, CDR1 is DFQATT and CDR2 is SNEGSKA (reference sequence). CDR3 size: 12 residues. The CDR3 region is CSYRGGVSGYTF.

V is TRBV21-1 and J is TRBJ2-7; the D call of TRBD1 rests on TCRdb alone, since no DNA is present to check it. TRBV21-1 is labeled a pseudogene. The CDR3 extends over 17 amino acids. The CDR3 sequence: CASSKRGPGHLSYEQYF.

The chain links TRBV12-3 or TRBV12-4 to TRBJ2-3; TCRdb designates TRBD1, a call that cannot be tested without DNA. The CDR3 has 15 amino acids. The CDR3 sequence is CASSLRRGQSDTQYF.

The genes are TRBV20-1 and TRBJ2-6; TCRdb selects TRBD1, and the lack of DNA leaves this call unchecked. CDR3 length: 14 amino acids. Per germline, CDR1 DFQATT and CDR2 SNEGSKA (reference sequence). This CDR3 reads CSAQRPSGANVLTF.

CDR3 amino acids: CASSFREGINTGELFF. The chain uses TRBV5-1 and TRBJ2-2; TCRdb lists TRBD1, though no DNA is available to test this call. CDR3 size: 16 residues. CDR1 is SGHRS and CDR2 is YFSETQ in the germline V gene.

The rearrangement joins TRBV20-1 to TRBJ2-6; TCRdb lists TRBD2, though no DNA is available to test this call. In germline, CDR1 is DFQATT, CDR2 SNEGSKA (reference sequence). The CDR3 is 18 residues long. CDR3 loop: CSARDSPQGLSGANVLTF.

V is TRBV7-2 and J is TRBJ2-1; TCRdb designates TRBD1, a call that cannot be tested without DNA. The germline CDR1 and CDR2 sequences are SGHTA and FQGNSA. The CDR3 runs to 14 residues. The CDR3 reads CASSERTGPYEQFF.

The chain uses TRBV14 and TRBJ2-1; TCRdb designates TRBD2, a call that cannot be tested without DNA. In germline, CDR1 is SGHDN, CDR2 FVKESK. The CDR3 is made up of 15 amino acids. CDR3 amino acids: CASSPLGTSGVQQFF.

The rearrangement joins TRBV9 to TRBJ1-1. The CDR3 totals 15 residues. The germline gives CDR1 SGDLS, CDR2 YYNGEE. The CDR3 spells CASSVVVSGNTEAFF.

Here the CDR3 reads CASSLSSYKNEQYF. The rearrangement uses TRBV12-3 or TRBV12-4 and TRBJ2-7. The CDR3 consists of 14 residues.

V and J are TRBV7-3 and TRBJ2-6. Germline CDR1 and CDR2: SGHTA and FQGTGA. The CDR3 runs to 13 residues. The CDR3 sequence: CASRDSGANVLTF.

The chain carries TRBV28 and TRBJ2-6; checking the TCRdb D call of TRBD1 is not possible without DNA. Looked up from germline, CDR1 is MDHEN and CDR2 is SYDVKM. The CDR3 is 18 amino acids. The CDR3 loop reads CASSFPGQGVSGANVLTF.

The chain is built from TRBV4-2 and TRBJ2-6. The germline V gene has CDR1 LGHNA and CDR2 YNFKEQ. This CDR3 has 16 residues. The CDR3: CASSQGLAEGANVLTF.

V and J are TRBV6-2 or TRBV6-3 and TRBJ1-4. Per the germline V gene, CDR1 is MNHEY and CDR2 is SVGEGT. This CDR3 is built from 15 residues. The CDR3 sequence: CASSPWRATNEKLFF.

The V gene is TRBV9, the J gene TRBJ2-3; without DNA, the TCRdb call of TRBD2 cannot be checked. Looked up from germline, CDR1 is SGDLS and CDR2 is YYNGEE. The CDR3 length is 17 residues. The CDR3 loop is CASSVGGPPFGVDTQYF. The whole variable domain, filled in from reference TRBV9 and TRBJ2-3, reads DSGVTQTPKHLITATGQRVTLRCSPRSGDLSVYWYQQSLDQGLQFLIQYYNGEERAKGNILERFSAQQFPDLHSELNLSSLELGDSALYFCASSVGGPPFGVDTQYFGPGTRLTVL.

CDR3 amino acids: CASSNLGQWGTGDTYEQYF. The V gene is TRBV6-1, the J gene TRBJ2-7; without DNA, the TCRdb call of TRBD1 cannot be checked. Per the germline V gene, CDR1 is MNHNS and CDR2 is SASEGT. This CDR3 is built from 19 residues.

The chain recombines TRBV5-1 with TRBJ2-2; TCRdb's D gene call, TRBD2, goes unchecked for lack of DNA. Germline V gene data show CDR1 as SGHRS and CDR2 as YFSETQ. CDR3 length equals 16 residues. CDR3 residues: CASTRWKGPFAGELFF.

The chain is built from TRBV11-3 and TRBJ2-1; TCRdb outputs TRBD1, but without DNA this stays unchecked. CDR3 length equals 14 residues. Germline assignment: CDR1 SGHNT and CDR2 YENEEA. The chain's CDR3 is CASSLVSDSNEQFF.

The rearrangement joins TRBV10-3 to TRBJ2-3; there is no DNA to check the TCRdb D call of TRBD2. There are 14 residues in the CDR3. CDR1 and CDR2 from the germline V gene are ENHRY and SYGVKD. The CDR3 sequence is CAISLSGGLDTQYF.

The chain is built from TRBV5-6 and TRBJ2-6; with no DNA, the TCRdb D assignment of TRBD1 cannot be verified. The CDR3 contains 21 residues. Germline lookup yields CDR1 SGHDT and CDR2 YYEEEE. CDR3 in amino acids: CASSPFGTGDTGISGANVLTF. Based on the CDR3 plus reference TRBV5-6 and TRBJ2-6, the full variable domain is DAGVTQSPTHLIKTRGQQVTLRCSPKSGHDTVSWYQQALGQGPQFIFQYYEEEERQRGNFPDRFSGHQFPNYSSELNVNALLLGDSALYLCASSPFGTGDTGISGANVLTFGAGSRLTVL.

The gene calls are TRBV5-5 and TRBJ1-1; TCRdb reports TRBD1, a call that lacks DNA to check it against. The CDR3 is made up of 15 amino acids. Looked up from germline, CDR1 is SGHKS and CDR2 is YYEKEE (reference sequence). The CDR3 reads CASSLHPGRKPEAFF.

This chain's CDR3 is CSARRRGAGELFF. This chain joins TRBV20-1 and TRBJ2-2. The V gene's germline CDR1 is DFQATT and CDR2 SNEGSKA (reference sequence). CDR3 size: 13 residues.